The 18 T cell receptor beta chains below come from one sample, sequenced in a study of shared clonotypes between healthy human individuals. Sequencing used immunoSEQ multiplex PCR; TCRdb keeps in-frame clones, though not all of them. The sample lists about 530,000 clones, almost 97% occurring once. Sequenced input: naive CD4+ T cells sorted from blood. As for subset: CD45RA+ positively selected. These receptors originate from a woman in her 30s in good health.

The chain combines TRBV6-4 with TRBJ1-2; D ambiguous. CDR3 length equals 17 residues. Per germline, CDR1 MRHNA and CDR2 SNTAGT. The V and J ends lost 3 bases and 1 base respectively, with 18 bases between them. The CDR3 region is CASSERNSPFVNYGYTF. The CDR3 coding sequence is TGTGCCAGCAGTGAACGGAACAGCCCTTTTGTTAACTATGGCTACACCTTC.

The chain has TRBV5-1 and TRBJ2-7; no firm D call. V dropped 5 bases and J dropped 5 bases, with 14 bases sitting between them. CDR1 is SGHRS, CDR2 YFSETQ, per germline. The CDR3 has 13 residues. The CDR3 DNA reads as TGCGCCAGCAGTAGGGATAGAAGCCACGAGCAGTACTTC. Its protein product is CASSRDRSHEQYF. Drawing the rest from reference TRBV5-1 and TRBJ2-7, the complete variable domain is KAGVTQTPRYLIKTRGQQVTLSCSPISGHRSVSWYQQTPGQGLQFLFEYFSETQRNKGNFPGRFSGRQFSNSRSEMNVSTLELGDSALYLCASSRDRSHEQYFGPGTRLTVT.

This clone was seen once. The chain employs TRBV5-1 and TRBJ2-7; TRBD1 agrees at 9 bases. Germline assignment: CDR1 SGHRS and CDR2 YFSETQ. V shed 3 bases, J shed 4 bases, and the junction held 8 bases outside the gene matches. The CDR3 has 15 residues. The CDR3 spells CASSSATGGIYEQYF. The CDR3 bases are TGCGCCAGCAGCTCTGCTACAGGGGGCATTTACGAGCAGTACTTC. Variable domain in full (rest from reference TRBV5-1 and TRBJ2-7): KAGVTQTPRYLIKTRGQQVTLSCSPISGHRSVSWYQQTPGQGLQFLFEYFSETQRNKGNFPGRFSGRQFSNSRSEMNVSTLELGDSALYLCASSSATGGIYEQYFGPGTRLTVT.

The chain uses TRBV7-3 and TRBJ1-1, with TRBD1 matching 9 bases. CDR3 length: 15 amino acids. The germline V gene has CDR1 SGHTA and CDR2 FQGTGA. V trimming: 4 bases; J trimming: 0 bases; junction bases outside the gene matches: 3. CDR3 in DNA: TGTGCCAGCAGCTCCCACAGGGGGCTGAACACTGAAGCTTTCTTT. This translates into CASSSHRGLNTEAFF.

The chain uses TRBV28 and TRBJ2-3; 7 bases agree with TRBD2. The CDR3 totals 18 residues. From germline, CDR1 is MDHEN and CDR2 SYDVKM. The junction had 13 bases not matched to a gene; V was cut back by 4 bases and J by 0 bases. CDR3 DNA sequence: TGTGCCAGCAGTTCCTACGGGGGTAGCGGGCTCAGCACAGATACGCAGTATTTT. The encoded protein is CASSSYGGSGLSTDTQYF. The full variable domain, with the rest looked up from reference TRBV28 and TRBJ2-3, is DVKVTQSSRYLVKRTGEKVFLECVQDMDHENMFWYRQDPGLGLRLIYFSYDVKMKEKGDIPEGYSVSREKKERFSLILESASTNQTSMYLCASSSYGGSGLSTDTQYFGPGTRLTVL.

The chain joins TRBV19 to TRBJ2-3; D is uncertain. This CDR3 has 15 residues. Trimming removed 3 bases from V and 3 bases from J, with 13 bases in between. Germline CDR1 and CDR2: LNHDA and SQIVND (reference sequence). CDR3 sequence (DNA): TGTGCCAGTAGTATGAGTACTCTCGGGACAGATACGCAGTATTTT. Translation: CASSMSTLGTDTQYF.

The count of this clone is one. CDR3 nucleotides: TGCGCCAGCACTCCCCTAGCGGGAGGCTACGAGCAGTACTTC. Its protein is CASTPLAGGYEQYF. V gene TRBV5-1 combines with J gene TRBJ2-7; 11 bases are a match to TRBD2. This CDR3 is 14 amino acids long. CDR1 SGHRS and CDR2 YFSETQ come from the germline V gene. V trimming: 6 bases; J trimming: 3 bases; junction bases outside the gene matches: 5.

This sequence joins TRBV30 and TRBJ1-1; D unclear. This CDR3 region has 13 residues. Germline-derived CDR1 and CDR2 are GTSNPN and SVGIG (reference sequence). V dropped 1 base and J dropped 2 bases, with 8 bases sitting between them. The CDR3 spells CAWSGAINTEAFF. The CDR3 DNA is TGTGCCTGGAGTGGCGCTATAAACACTGAAGCTTTCTTT.

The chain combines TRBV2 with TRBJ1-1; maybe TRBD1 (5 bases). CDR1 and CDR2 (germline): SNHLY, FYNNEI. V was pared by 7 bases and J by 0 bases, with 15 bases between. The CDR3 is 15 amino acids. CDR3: CASTSEGGVNTEAFF. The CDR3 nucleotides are TGTGCCAGCACCTCCGAGGGAGGGGTGAACACTGAAGCTTTCTTT.

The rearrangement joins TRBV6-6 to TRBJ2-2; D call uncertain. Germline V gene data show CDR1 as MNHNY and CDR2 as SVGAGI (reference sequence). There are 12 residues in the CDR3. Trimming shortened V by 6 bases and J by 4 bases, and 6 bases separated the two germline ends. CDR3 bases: TGTGCCAGCAGCCCAGCCACCGGGGAGCTGTTTTTT. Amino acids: CASSPATGELFF.

CDR3 sequence reads: CASSQSKTSSYEQYF. In DNA form, the CDR3 reads TGTGCCAGCAGCCAGTCTAAAACTAGCTCCTACGAGCAGTACTTC. The V call is TRBV5-4, the J call TRBJ2-7, with a tentative D call TRBD2 (5 bases). The V and J ends lost 4 bases and 0 bases respectively, with 14 bases between them. The CDR3 extends over 15 amino acids. Germline V gene data show CDR1 as SGHNT and CDR2 as YYREEE (reference sequence).

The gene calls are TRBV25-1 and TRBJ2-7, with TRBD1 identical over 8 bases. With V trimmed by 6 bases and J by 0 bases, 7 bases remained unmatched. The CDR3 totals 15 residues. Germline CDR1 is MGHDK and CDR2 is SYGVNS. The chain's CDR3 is CASSNHGTGSYEQYF. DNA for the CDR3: TGTGCCAGCAGCAATCACGGGACAGGCTCCTACGAGCAGTACTTC.

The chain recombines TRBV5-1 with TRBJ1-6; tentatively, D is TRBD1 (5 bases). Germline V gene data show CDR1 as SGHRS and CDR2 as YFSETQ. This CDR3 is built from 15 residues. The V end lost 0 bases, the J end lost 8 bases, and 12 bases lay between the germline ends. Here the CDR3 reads CASSLEAQGYSPLHF. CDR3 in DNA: TGCGCCAGCAGCTTGGAAGCGCAGGGTTATTCACCCCTCCACTTT.

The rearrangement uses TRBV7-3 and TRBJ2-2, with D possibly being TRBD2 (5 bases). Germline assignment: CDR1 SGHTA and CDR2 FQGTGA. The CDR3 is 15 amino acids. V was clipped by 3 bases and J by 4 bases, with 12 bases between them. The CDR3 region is CASSFSSGFTGELFF. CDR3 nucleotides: TGTGCCAGCAGCTTTTCAAGCGGCTTCACCGGGGAGCTGTTTTTT.

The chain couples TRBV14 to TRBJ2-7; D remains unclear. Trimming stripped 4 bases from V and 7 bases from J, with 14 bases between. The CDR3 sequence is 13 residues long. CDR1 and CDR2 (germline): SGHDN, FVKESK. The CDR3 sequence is CASSLQSATEQYF. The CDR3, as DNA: TGTGCCAGCAGCCTTCAATCCGCGACAGAGCAGTACTTC.

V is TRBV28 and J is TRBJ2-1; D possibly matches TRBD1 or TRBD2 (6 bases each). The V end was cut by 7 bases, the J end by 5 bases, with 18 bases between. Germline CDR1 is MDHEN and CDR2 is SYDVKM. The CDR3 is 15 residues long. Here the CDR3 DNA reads TGTGCCAGCACAGGAGCGGGCGAGGGGGACAATGAGCAGTTCTTC. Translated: CASTGAGEGDNEQFF.

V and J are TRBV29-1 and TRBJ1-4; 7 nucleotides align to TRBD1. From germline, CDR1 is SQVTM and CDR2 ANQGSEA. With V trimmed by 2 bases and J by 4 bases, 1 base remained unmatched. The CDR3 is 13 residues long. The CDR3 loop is CSVETGVNEKLFF. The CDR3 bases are TGCAGCGTTGAAACAGGGGTTAATGAAAAACTGTTTTTT.

CDR3 coding DNA: TGTGCCAGCAGAAGGACATTCCCCGGGGAGCTGTTTTTT. Translating gives CASRRTFPGELFF. The V and J genes are TRBV6-5 and TRBJ2-2, with D tentatively TRBD1 (5 bases). Trimming removed 6 bases from V and 6 bases from J, with 11 bases in between. The CDR3 consists of 13 residues. Germline V CDR1 and CDR2: MNHEY, SVGAGI.